Listed below are T cell receptor beta chains from one sample, sequenced in a study of blood T cells in healthy people across ages. TCRdb independently ran MiXCR on the 5' RACE reads; one entry per CDR3 protein. The profile covers around 990,000 distinct CDR3 sequences, with around two fifths appearing a single time and about 12% taken by the ten largest. The material sequenced was blood. The receptors were sampled from a man aged 18 to 29 in good health. Both conserved end residues are part of each CDR3. D genes are given only for firm matches. Clone sizes are given selectively: once, few, many, or a class where the clone is expanded.

CDR3: CASSLEVGPTEAFF
DNA: TGTGCCAGCAGTTTAGAGGTAGGGCCCACTGAAGCTTTCTTT
size: few
J: TRBJ1-1
V: TRBV12-3/TRBV12-4
D: .

CDR3: CASSQLEQGAAQHF
DNA: TGTGCCAGCAGCCAATTGGAACAGGGGGCAGCCCAGCATTTT
size: .
J: TRBJ1-5
V: TRBV4-2
D: TRBD1

CDR3: CASSSRRVSDSPLHF
DNA: TGTGCCAGCAGTTCCCGTCGGGTATCGGATTCACCCCTCCACTTT
size: .
J: TRBJ1-6
V: TRBV12-3/TRBV12-4
D: .

CDR3: CASSPRGAGREQFF
DNA: TGTGCCAGCTCCCCAAGGGGGGCTGGGCGTGAGCAGTTCTTC
size: .
J: TRBJ2-1
V: TRBV18
D: .

CDR3: CSASRDHEQYF
DNA: TGCAGCGCGAGCCGGGACCACGAGCAGTACTTC
size: few
J: TRBJ2-7
V: TRBV29-1
D: .

CDR3: CSARDLLLSTDTQYF
DNA: TGCAGTGCTAGAGATTTGCTCCTGAGCACAGATACGCAGTATTTT
size: few
J: TRBJ2-3
V: TRBV20-1
D: .

CDR3: CASSYSNPVGGTQYF
DNA: TGTGCCAGCAGTTACTCGAATCCGGTTGGAGGGACCCAGTACTTC
size: few
J: TRBJ2-5
V: TRBV6-2/TRBV6-3
D: .

CDR3: CASSSPMGSSTGELFF
DNA: TGCGCCAGCAGCTCACCAATGGGGTCGAGCACCGGGGAGCTGTTTTTT
size: .
J: TRBJ2-2
V: TRBV5-1
D: .

CDR3: CASSQLMTSDSTDTQYF
DNA: TGCGCCAGCAGCCAGTTAATGACTAGCGATAGCACAGATACGCAGTATTTT
size: few
J: TRBJ2-3
V: TRBV4-1
D: TRBD2

CDR3: CASSYGQGGQPQHF
DNA: TGTGCCAGCAGTTACGGACAGGGCGGACAGCCCCAGCATTTT
size: .
J: TRBJ1-5
V: TRBV6-2/TRBV6-3
D: TRBD1

CDR3: CASSQEPLGGQYF
DNA: TGTGCCAGCAGCCAAGAGCCCCTAGGGGGCCAGTACTTC
size: .
J: TRBJ2-5
V: TRBV14
D: .

CDR3: CASSPGLENTGELFF
DNA: TGTGCCAGCAGCCCGGGACTGGAGAACACCGGGGAGCTGTTTTTT
size: .
J: TRBJ2-2
V: TRBV3-1
D: .

CDR3: CASSTWVVAGGDEQYF
DNA: TGTGCCAGCAGTACCTGGGTGGTAGCGGGGGGCGATGAGCAGTACTTC
size: .
J: TRBJ2-7
V: TRBV12-3/TRBV12-4
D: TRBD2

CDR3: CAISATGGLVNEQFF
DNA: TGTGCCATCAGTGCAACAGGGGGCTTAGTCAATGAGCAGTTCTTC
size: .
J: TRBJ2-1
V: TRBV10-3
D: TRBD1

CDR3: CSAIRNPGNTIYF
DNA: TGCAGTGCTATACGGAACCCTGGAAACACCATATATTTT
size: .
J: TRBJ1-3
V: TRBV20-1
D: .

CDR3: CSAPRTLTGSYNSPLHF
DNA: TGCAGTGCTCCCAGGACGTTGACAGGGTCCTATAATTCACCCCTCCACTTT
size: .
J: TRBJ1-6
V: TRBV20-1
D: TRBD1

CDR3: CSGGRVDVDTQYF
DNA: TGCAGTGGGGGCAGGGTTGACGTAGATACGCAGTATTTT
size: many
J: TRBJ2-3
V: TRBV20-1
D: .

CDR3: CAITAGENTEAFF
DNA: TGTGCCATCACGGCAGGGGAGAACACTGAAGCTTTCTTT
size: .
J: TRBJ1-1
V: TRBV10-3
D: .

CDR3: CASSPLLHSRGEQYF
DNA: TGTGCCAGCAGCCCTCTTCTTCATAGCCGGGGCGAGCAGTACTTC
size: .
J: TRBJ2-7
V: TRBV12-3/TRBV12-4
D: .

CDR3: CSARDLQRKSLTDTQYF
DNA: TGCAGTGCTAGAGATCTCCAGCGGAAGTCACTCACAGATACGCAGTATTTT
size: few
J: TRBJ2-3
V: TRBV20-1
D: .

CDR3: CASSQDLPGVARGTGELFF
DNA: TGCGCCAGCAGCCAAGATCTTCCAGGGGTGGCTAGGGGCACCGGGGAGCTGTTTTTT
size: few
J: TRBJ2-2
V: TRBV4-3
D: .

CDR3: CASSFGFYRKNSNQPQHF
DNA: TGTGCCAGCAGCTTTGGGTTTTATCGGAAGAATAGCAATCAGCCCCAGCATTTT
size: .
J: TRBJ1-5
V: TRBV7-2
D: .

CDR3: CASSQGFNEKLFF
DNA: TGCGCCAGCAGCCAGGGATTTAATGAAAAACTGTTTTTT
size: many
J: TRBJ1-4
V: TRBV4-3
D: .

CDR3: CASSLKLSSYNEQFF
DNA: TGTGCCAGCAGCTTAAAATTGAGCTCCTACAATGAGCAGTTCTTC
size: .
J: TRBJ2-1
V: TRBV7-3
D: .

CDR3: CSATRDSYSNQPQHF
DNA: TGCAGTGCTACCCGGGACAGCTATAGCAATCAGCCCCAGCATTTT
size: .
J: TRBJ1-5
V: TRBV20-1
D: TRBD1

CDR3: CASSLTTGFGDTQYF
DNA: TGTGCCAGCAGCTTAACCACAGGGTTCGGAGATACGCAGTATTTT
size: .
J: TRBJ2-3
V: TRBV7-9
D: .

CDR3: CASTVRGDGGYTF
DNA: TGTGCCAGCACTGTCCGGGGAGATGGTGGCTACACCTTC
size: few
J: TRBJ1-2
V: TRBV2
D: .

CDR3: CASRGIRQIYGYTF
DNA: TGTGCCAGCAGGGGGATCAGACAGATCTATGGCTACACCTTC
size: few
J: TRBJ1-2
V: TRBV5-8
D: .

CDR3: CSAAQGAAYNSPLHF
DNA: TGCAGTGCCGCGCAGGGGGCCGCCTATAATTCACCCCTCCACTTT
size: .
J: TRBJ1-6
V: TRBV20-1
D: TRBD1

CDR3: CSVSGDTEAFF
DNA: TGCAGCGTTTCTGGGGACACTGAAGCTTTCTTT
size: .
J: TRBJ1-1
V: TRBV29-1
D: .

CDR3: CASSLSGTGLLNTEAFF
DNA: TGCGCCAGCAGCCTCTCCGGGACAGGCCTACTTAACACTGAAGCTTTCTTT
size: .
J: TRBJ1-1
V: TRBV5-1
D: TRBD1

CDR3: CASSLLVAGLGDTEAFF
DNA: TGTGCCAGCAGCTTGCTCGTCGCGGGATTGGGGGACACTGAAGCTTTCTTT
size: .
J: TRBJ1-1
V: TRBV5-6
D: .

CDR3: CASSQGGAGNQPQHF
DNA: TGTGCCAGCAGCCAAGGGGGCGCGGGCAATCAGCCCCAGCATTTT
size: .
J: TRBJ1-5
V: TRBV6-5
D: TRBD1

CDR3: CASSESKDGYTDTQYF
DNA: TGTGCCAGCAGTGAAAGTAAGGACGGATACACAGATACGCAGTATTTT
size: .
J: TRBJ2-3
V: TRBV25-1
D: .

CDR3: CSADPLPTSDRRTAKNIQYF
DNA: TGCAGCGCTGACCCCCTTCCCACTTCCGACAGACGCACAGCCAAAAACATTCAGTACTTC
size: .
J: TRBJ2-4
V: TRBV29-1
D: .

CDR3: CASSLAAGDTEAFF
DNA: TGTGCCAGCAGTTTAGCAGCAGGGGACACTGAAGCTTTCTTT
size: many
J: TRBJ1-1
V: TRBV5-1
D: .

CDR3: CASSSQSGHEQFF
DNA: TGTGCCAGCAGCTCCCAGTCCGGGCATGAGCAGTTCTTC
size: .
J: TRBJ2-1
V: TRBV7-9
D: .

CDR3: CASSRSQGRASYNSPLHF
DNA: TGTGCCAGCTCAAGGTCTCAGGGCCGGGCGTCCTATAATTCACCCCTCCACTTT
size: few
J: TRBJ1-6
V: TRBV18
D: .

CDR3: CSASPGLDRGKTEAFF
DNA: TGCAGTGCTAGCCCCGGTCTAGACAGGGGGAAGACTGAAGCTTTCTTT
size: .
J: TRBJ1-1
V: TRBV20-1
D: TRBD1

CDR3: CASSFDGIRDEQFF
DNA: TGTGCCAGCAGTTTCGACGGGATTCGGGATGAGCAGTTCTTC
size: many
J: TRBJ2-1
V: TRBV12-3/TRBV12-4
D: .

CDR3: CASSERTGGGGYTF
DNA: TGTGCCAGCAGTGAACGTACAGGGGGAGGTGGCTACACCTTC
size: .
J: TRBJ1-2
V: TRBV2
D: TRBD1

CDR3: CSARAFAGGDYGYTF
DNA: TGCAGTGCTAGAGCCTTTGCTGGGGGCGACTATGGCTACACCTTC
size: few
J: TRBJ1-2
V: TRBV20-1
D: .

CDR3: CASSQPVKAGRAEAFF
DNA: TGCGCCAGCAGCCAACCAGTGAAGGCAGGGAGGGCTGAAGCTTTCTTT
size: .
J: TRBJ1-1
V: TRBV4-1
D: .